This TCR beta chain came from a study of blood T cell repertoires in COVID-19. Background on the study: Spain, Italy and the United States supplied samples that represented acute and convalescent COVID-19.

Source study methods: Counts of nucleated cells, estimated from reference gene primer amplification, were obtained. Libraries were prepared by immunoSEQ multiplex PCR; TCRdb keeps only in-frame clonotypes and omits some of them. V, J and clone size were drawn from that table, and D and trimming were deduced from the DNA. The sample yields 70,000 to 90,000 clones, roughly 80% seen once. Material: peripheral blood. The receptor's source is a human donor in a cohort sampled during active COVID-19.

CDR3 DNA sequence: TGTGCCAGCAGGTACTACAATGAGCAGTTCTTC. Protein: CASRYYNEQFF. This chain uses TRBV2 with TRBJ2-1; D gene unclear. Germline CDR1 is SNHLY and CDR2 is FYNNEI. The V and J ends lost 6 bases and 3 bases respectively, with 3 bases between them. This CDR3 contains 11 residues.